The rows below give T cell receptor beta chains drawn from one sample of a study of CD8+ T cells in alopecia areata. The repertoire was sequenced with immunoSEQ multiplex PCR; TCRdb's copy has only in-frame clones and lacks some. The repertoire consists of approximately 210,000 clones, with 50% to 60% occurring once and the leading ten covering about 3%. The input for sequencing was CD4+ T cells sorted from blood, taken at week 4, from a patient treated with tofacitinib. Receptor source: a human donor with alopecia areata. The CDR3 runs from the conserved cysteine through the conserved F or W. The D gene is left open where the match is weak. Expanded clones get a size class; other rows say once, few or many, or leave the size out.

>TRBV7-2|TRBJ1-1|few|-
CASSLVARLNTEAFF
TGTGCCAGCAGCTTAGTTGCCAGGCTGAACACTGAAGCTTTCTTT
>TRBV19|TRBJ2-1|-|TRBD2
CASSISGGSNEQFF
TGTGCCAGTAGTATTAGCGGGGGATCCAATGAGCAGTTCTTC
>TRBV4-3|TRBJ2-7|-|TRBD1
CASSPGQGNEQYF
TGCGCCAGCAGCCCCGGACAGGGCAACGAGCAGTACTTC
>TRBV5-1|TRBJ1-2|few|-
CASSLGGYGYTF
TGCGCCAGCAGCTTGGGGGGCTATGGCTACACCTTC
>TRBV28|TRBJ2-7|few|-
CASSGSYEQYF
TGTGCCAGCAGCGGTAGCTACGAGCAGTACTTC
>TRBV5-1|TRBJ2-3|few|-
CASSLEPPGHDTQYF
TGCGCCAGCAGCTTGGAACCCCCCGGGCACGATACGCAGTATTTT
>TRBV7-9|TRBJ1-2|-|TRBD1
CASSPTGTDYGYTF
TGTGCCAGCAGCCCAACCGGGACAGACTATGGCTACACCTTC
>TRBV5-1|TRBJ2-3|-|-
CASRSERGTDTQYF
TGCGCCAGCAGATCCGAACGCGGCACAGATACGCAGTATTTT
>TRBV29-1|TRBJ1-1|-|-
CSVAGITVPEAFF
TGCAGCGTTGCTGGGATAACAGTACCTGAAGCTTTCTTT
>TRBV27|TRBJ1-1|once|-
CASESNTEAFF
TGTGCCAGCGAATCGAACACTGAAGCTTTCTTT
>TRBV7-9|TRBJ2-6|-|-
CASSLAGANVLTF
TGTGCCAGCAGCCTGGCTGGGGCCAACGTCCTGACTTTC
>TRBV30|TRBJ1-2|-|-
CAWRAPPGANYGYTF
TGTGCCTGGAGGGCCCCACCGGGTGCTAACTATGGCTACACCTTC
>TRBV5-4|TRBJ2-4|-|-
CASSQLAGASKNIQYF
TGTGCCAGCAGCCAACTCGCAGGGGCGTCCAAAAACATTCAGTACTTC
>TRBV19|TRBJ2-7|few|-
CASSIGSNDYEQYF
TGTGCCAGTAGTATTGGGTCTAACGACTACGAGCAGTACTTC
>TRBV5-6|TRBJ1-4|-|-
CASSSIGGGLEEKLFF
TGTGCCAGCAGCTCAATCGGTGGGGGCTTAGAAGAAAAACTGTTTTTT
>TRBV11-2|TRBJ2-1|-|TRBD1
CASSSPRTGGDEQFF
TGTGCCAGCAGCTCCCCCCGGACAGGGGGAGATGAGCAGTTCTTC
>TRBV30|TRBJ1-1|-|-
CAGTGNTPWTEAFF
TGTGCCGGAACAGGGAATACCCCCTGGACTGAAGCTTTCTTT
>TRBV27|TRBJ2-1|few|TRBD2
CASSPRTSGGVNNEQFF
TGTGCCAGCAGTCCCAGGACTAGCGGGGGGGTTAACAATGAGCAGTTCTTC
>TRBV6-1|TRBJ2-4|-|TRBD1
CASSRPGQKNIQYF
TGTGCCAGCAGTAGGCCGGGACAGAAAAACATTCAGTACTTC
>TRBV30|TRBJ2-5|-|TRBD1
CAWSITAGGRETQYF
TGTGCCTGGAGTATCACAGCAGGGGGCCGGGAGACCCAGTACTTC
>TRBV7-2|TRBJ2-2|-|TRBD1
CASSYRGQVMTGELFF
TGTGCCAGCAGCTATCGGGGACAGGTTATGACCGGGGAGCTGTTTTTT
>TRBV30|TRBJ1-6|-|-
CAWRNVPYNSPLHF
TGTGCCTGGAGGAATGTGCCCTATAATTCACCCCTCCACTTT
>TRBV29-1|TRBJ2-6|few|TRBD2
CSARVGTRGSGANVLTF
TGCAGTGCCCGAGTGGGGACTAGGGGCTCTGGGGCCAACGTCCTGACTTTC
>TRBV29-1|TRBJ2-5|-|-
CSGMGGQETQYF
TGCAGCGGCATGGGCGGGCAAGAGACCCAGTACTTC
>TRBV27|TRBJ1-2|-|-
CASSSPGLANYGYTF
TGTGCCAGCAGTTCCCCAGGGCTGGCCAACTATGGCTACACCTTC
>TRBV5-1|TRBJ1-2|-|TRBD1
CASSLGDRDGYTF
TGCGCCAGCAGCTTGGGGGACAGAGATGGCTACACCTTC
>TRBV2|TRBJ1-4|-|-
CASSLTDMREKLFF
TGTGCCAGCAGCCTGACCGATATGAGGGAAAAACTGTTTTTT
>TRBV19|TRBJ1-5|-|-
CASWDLGQPQHF
TGTGCCAGTTGGGACCTAGGGCAGCCCCAGCATTTT
>TRBV6-5|TRBJ2-1|-|TRBD1
CASSRRGRTDNEQFF
TGTGCCAGCAGTCGCAGGGGGCGGACTGACAATGAGCAGTTCTTC
>TRBV28|TRBJ1-1|few|-
CASSLGGEETEAFF
TGTGCCAGCAGTTTAGGTGGGGAGGAGACTGAAGCTTTCTTT
>TRBV2|TRBJ2-5|few|-
CASQVPVIQETQYF
TGTGCCAGCCAGGTCCCAGTTATCCAAGAGACCCAGTACTTC
>TRBV28|TRBJ2-7|-|-
CATSREAPFSYEQYF
TGTGCCACCTCTAGGGAGGCCCCCTTCTCCTACGAGCAGTACTTC
>TRBV30|TRBJ2-7|-|-
CAWSVDRAEQYF
TGTGCCTGGAGTGTGGATAGGGCTGAGCAGTACTTC
>TRBV5-1|TRBJ1-5|-|-
CASSLEWVRYDQPQHF
TGCGCCAGCAGCTTGGAGTGGGTGAGGTATGATCAGCCCCAGCATTTT
>TRBV30|TRBJ1-1|-|-
CAWSRGVGTEAFF
TGTGCCTGGAGTCGAGGAGTGGGCACTGAAGCTTTCTTT
>TRBV29-1|TRBJ2-5|-|-
CSVSLARYQETQYF
TGCAGCGTTAGTCTAGCGAGGTACCAAGAGACCCAGTACTTC
>TRBV7-3|TRBJ2-7|-|-
CASSLTRESSEQYF
TGTGCCAGCAGCTTAACCAGGGAATCTTCCGAGCAGTACTTC
>TRBV9|TRBJ2-5|-|-
CASSVAGTRETQYF
TGTGCCAGCAGCGTAGCGGGGACGAGGGAGACCCAGTACTTC
>TRBV30|TRBJ2-3|-|-
CAWSVGTDTQYF
TGTGCCTGGAGTGTAGGCACAGATACGCAGTATTTT
>TRBV7-2|TRBJ2-4|few|-
CASSYVGRQEKNIQYF
TGTGCCAGCAGCTATGTAGGTAGACAGGAGAAAAACATTCAGTACTTC
>TRBV4-3|TRBJ1-2|-|-
CASSPYANYGYTF
TGCGCCAGCAGCCCGTACGCTAACTATGGCTACACCTTC
>TRBV27|TRBJ1-1|once|-
CASRGDRANTEAFF
TGTGCCAGCAGAGGGGACCGGGCGAACACTGAAGCTTTCTTT
>TRBV25-1|TRBJ2-1|-|TRBD2
CASRAGIEQFF
TGTGCCAGCAGAGCGGGGATTGAGCAGTTCTTC
>TRBV6-5|TRBJ2-2|-|-
CASSRTSSGELFF
TGTGCCAGCAGTCGGACTTCTTCCGGGGAGCTGTTTTTT
>TRBV7-9|TRBJ1-5|few|-
CAAGRGDQPQHF
TGTGCCGCTGGCAGGGGCGATCAGCCCCAGCATTTT
>TRBV6-6|TRBJ2-7|once|-
CASSYSRPAQQQYF
TGTGCCAGCAGTTACTCGCGTCCGGCCCAGCAGCAGTACTTC
>TRBV6-5|TRBJ2-5|-|TRBD1
CASSYASSGGTQYF
TGTGCCAGCAGTTACGCCTCTTCAGGGGGGACCCAGTACTTC
>TRBV11-2|TRBJ2-1|-|-
CASSLGSGRKSYNEQFF
TGTGCCAGCAGCTTAGGATCGGGGCGCAAATCCTACAATGAGCAGTTCTTC
>TRBV23-1|TRBJ1-2|-|-
CASSHPIDGLYGYTF
TGCGCCAGCAGTCATCCTATAGACGGACTCTATGGCTACACCTTC
>TRBV6-1|TRBJ2-2|-|-
CASSDGVANTGELFF
TGTGCCAGCAGTGATGGAGTAGCGAACACCGGGGAGCTGTTTTTT
>TRBV29-1|TRBJ2-3|-|TRBD2
CSVGGTSGASQYF
TGCAGCGTTGGAGGGACTAGCGGTGCGTCGCAGTATTTT
>TRBV6-5|TRBJ1-1|-|-
CASSRGRDYEAFF
TGTGCCAGCAGTCGCGGACGCGACTATGAAGCTTTCTTT
>TRBV4-1|TRBJ2-3|-|TRBD2
CASSQSIAGSTDTQYF
TGCGCCAGCAGCCAATCTATAGCGGGTAGCACAGATACGCAGTATTTT
>TRBV29-1|TRBJ2-7|-|-
CSVGGGPYEQYF
TGCAGCGTTGGAGGGGGGCCCTACGAGCAGTACTTC
>TRBV5-1|TRBJ1-6|-|-
CASSPMTRDGSPLHF
TGCGCCAGCAGCCCGATGACACGGGATGGTTCACCCCTCCACTTT
>TRBV30|TRBJ1-1|-|-
CAWSVHRLNTEAFF
TGTGCCTGGAGTGTGCACAGATTGAACACTGAAGCTTTCTTT
>TRBV6-6|TRBJ2-3|-|-
CASSDSSSPGEDTQYF
TGTGCCAGCAGTGACTCTTCCTCTCCTGGGGAAGATACGCAGTATTTT
>TRBV28|TRBJ2-7|-|TRBD2
CASSGTSGEIYEQYF
TGTGCCAGCAGTGGTACTAGCGGGGAGATCTACGAGCAGTACTTC
>TRBV30|TRBJ1-5|-|-
CAWSRGTQPQHF
TGTGCCTGGAGTCGAGGGACCCAGCCCCAGCATTTT